This T cell receptor beta chain was sequenced during a study of OX40 agonist ivuxolimab in advanced cancers. Across the study: Each dose-escalation patient presented with hepatocellular carcinoma, melanoma, renal cell or head and neck cancer. Age averaged about 62 years (range roughly 23 to 80), and less than 85% were male. Three patients showed partial responses: one hepatocellular carcinoma and two cutaneous melanoma cases.

CDR1 MNHEY and CDR2 SMNVEV come from the germline V gene (reference sequence). V shed 1 base and J shed 3 bases, with 10 bases lying between them. This CDR3 contains 15 residues. Overall study findings and caveats: Expanded clones were, on average, more numerous among CD8+ T cells than CD4+.

This clone occurred once. Its antigen remains unknown. Sequencing was performed with immunoSEQ multiplex PCR; in TCRdb, only in-frame clones are kept and a portion is missing. In the table there are around 12,000 clones, roughly three quarters of which are singletons. The chain links TRBV27 to TRBJ1-5, with D hard to call. Sequenced material: CD4+ or CD8+ T cells sorted from blood, taken in a trial of the OX40 agonist ivuxolimab. The receptor was derived from an adult with an advanced solid tumor such as melanoma, head and neck, liver or kidney cancer. This CDR3 reads CASSLLGDPNQPQHF. The CDR3 nucleotides are TGTGCCAGCAGTTTATTGGGCGACCCCAATCAGCCCCAGCATTTT.